The next 19 T cell receptor beta chains were all read from a single sample in a study of blood T cell repertoires in COVID-19. Data came from immunoSEQ multiplex PCR; TCRdb stores just in-frame clones and leaves some out. The table includes 250,000 to 300,000 clones, about nine tenths detected once. Sequenced material: peripheral blood. The receptor set was obtained from a woman aged 45-65 years who had recovered from COVID-19.

This clone was observed a single time. The chain links TRBV5-4 to TRBJ2-7; weak D call: TRBD2 (6 bases). Germline V CDR1 and CDR2: SGHNT, YYREEE (reference sequence). The CDR3 contains 13 residues. V lost 5 bases to trimming and J lost 2 bases, with 11 bases between them. In DNA, the CDR3 is TGTGCCAGCAGTTCGGGAGTGACCTACGAGCAGTACTTC. This codes for CASSSGVTYEQYF.

This sequence joins TRBV4-2 and TRBJ1-2; TRBD1 agrees at 7 bases. The CDR3 has 18 residues. The trim removed 2 bases at V and 4 bases at J, leaving 16 bases unmatched. Germline CDR1 is LGHNA and CDR2 is YNFKEQ. This CDR3 reads CASSQLSPRQGAVYGYTF. The CDR3 DNA is TGTGCCAGCAGCCAACTATCACCACGACAGGGAGCAGTCTATGGCTACACCTTC.

The chain employs TRBV30 and TRBJ2-7, with a possible D match to TRBD1 (5 bases). Trimming shortened V by 1 base and J by 0 bases, and 10 bases separated the two germline ends. The CDR3 totals 14 residues. CDR1 GTSNPN and CDR2 SVGIG come from the germline V gene (reference sequence). The CDR3 sequence: CAWSGGRSSYEQYF. The CDR3 nucleotides are TGTGCCTGGAGTGGGGGCCGTTCCTCCTACGAGCAGTACTTC.

V usage is TRBV6-1 and J usage is TRBJ2-3; 14 bases match TRBD2. Germline assignment: CDR1 MNHNS and CDR2 SASEGT. V lost 4 bases, J lost 4 bases, and 4 bases stayed unmatched. The CDR3 sequence is 16 residues long. CDR3 sequence (DNA): TGTGCCAGCAGTGCACAGGGACTAGCGGGGGCAGATACGCAGTATTTT. Translation gives CASSAQGLAGADTQYF.

V and J are TRBV24-1 and TRBJ1-1; 11 bases line up with TRBD1. The CDR3 extends over 14 amino acids. Trimming took 7 bases from V and 3 from J; bases not matched to a gene: 3. The germline V gene has CDR1 KGHDR and CDR2 SFDVKD. The CDR3 loop reads CATSQGQGDTEAFF. CDR3 nucleotides: TGTGCCACCAGCCAGGGACAGGGGGACACTGAAGCTTTCTTT.

The rearrangement uses TRBV5-1 and TRBJ2-1, with 7 bases fitting TRBD2. The length of the CDR3 is 15 residues. J lost 8 bases, V lost 4 bases, and 12 bases had no gene match. Germline lookup yields CDR1 SGHRS and CDR2 YFSETQ. The CDR3 sequence: CASSPSPLLADEQFF. CDR3 nucleotides: TGCGCCAGCAGCCCAAGTCCTCTCCTAGCGGATGAGCAGTTCTTC.

This clone was recorded only once. The J gene is TRBJ2-1, the V gene TRBV6-5, with D possibly matching TRBD2 (6 bases). Germline CDR1 MNHEY, CDR2 SVGAGI. This CDR3 spans 15 amino acids. Trimming took 2 bases from V and 9 from J, leaving 17 bases between them. The CDR3 is CASSYGGLSRGEQFF. The CDR3 bases are TGTGCCAGCAGTTACGGGGGACTGAGTCGGGGTGAGCAGTTCTTC.

This sequence joins TRBV5-4 and TRBJ1-1; a possible D gene is TRBD1 (6 bases). Germline CDR1 reads SGHNT; CDR2 reads YYREEE (reference sequence). Trimming left V 0 bases short and J 12 bases short, with 12 bases between. This CDR3 contains 12 residues. Here the CDR3 DNA reads TGTGCCAGCAGCTTGGTACAGGGTAACCCTTTCTTT. This encodes CASSLVQGNPFF.

This chain uses TRBV5-4 with TRBJ1-2; 7 bases line up with TRBD1. Losses at the gene ends were 5 bases for V and 4 bases for J; bases not matched to a gene: 8. This CDR3 region has 14 residues. Germline values: CDR1 SGHNT, CDR2 YYREEE (reference sequence). The CDR3 sequence: CASRAGTDAYGYTF. The CDR3 DNA reads TGTGCCAGCAGGGCCGGGACAGATGCCTATGGCTACACCTTC.

This clone was picked up one time. The V call is TRBV29-1, the J call TRBJ1-1; possibly TRBD1 for D (5 bases). With 6 bases removed from V and 5 bases from J, the gap between germline ends came to 19 bases. The CDR3 is made up of 14 amino acids. CDR1 and CDR2 (germline): SQVTM, ANQGSEA. The CDR3 nucleotides read TGCAGCGTCCTCCAGTTGGGGGGGGGAACTGAAGCTTTCTTT. This translates into CSVLQLGGGTEAFF. Based on the CDR3 plus reference TRBV29-1 and TRBJ1-1, the full variable domain is SAVISQKPSRDICQRGTSLTIQCQVDSQVTMMFWYRQQPGQSLTLIATANQGSEATYESGFVIDKFPISRPNLTFSTLTVSNMSPEDSSIYLCSVLQLGGGTEAFFGQGTRLTVV.

This clone was found once. J is TRBJ1-2 and V is TRBV7-2; 9 bases are a match to TRBD1. Germline trimming cut 5 bases from V and 4 bases from J; bases unmatched to any gene: 11. This CDR3 contains 16 residues. Germline V CDR1 and CDR2: SGHTA, FQGNSA. The CDR3: CASSPRGGTGRYGYTF. The CDR3 nucleotides read TGTGCCAGCAGCCCTCGTGGGGGGACAGGGCGCTATGGCTACACCTTC.

This sequence joins TRBV5-6 and TRBJ1-2; 7 nucleotides agree with TRBD1. The V segment lost 0 bases and the J segment 2 bases; nucleotides outside the gene matches: 10. CDR3 length: 17 residues. In germline, CDR1 is SGHDT, CDR2 YYEEEE. For the CDR3, the DNA is TGTGCCAGCAGCTTGGCAGTACAGGGGATGGGAAACTATGGCTACACCTTC. It is translated as CASSLAVQGMGNYGYTF.

CDR3 protein: CASSQLGQGAYNEQFF. The CDR3 DNA sequence: TGTGCCAGCTCACAACTGGGACAGGGGGCTTACAATGAGCAGTTCTTC. The V gene is TRBV18, the J gene TRBJ2-1, with 12 bases aligning to TRBD1. Germline trimming cut 4 bases from V and 4 bases from J; bases unmatched to any gene: 5. CDR3 length equals 16 residues. Germline CDR1 and CDR2: KGHSH and LQKENI.

CDR3 in amino acids: CASSVTGYGEAFF. DNA for the CDR3: TGTGCCAGCAGCGTTACAGGGTACGGTGAAGCTTTCTTT. The chain joins TRBV9 to TRBJ1-1, with D perhaps matching TRBD1 (6 bases). CDR1 and CDR2 (germline): SGDLS, YYNGEE. The CDR3 is 13 amino acids. V gave up 2 bases and J gave up 7 bases, with 12 bases separating them.

The chain is built from TRBV6-5 and TRBJ1-1; D is perhaps TRBD1 (5 bases). The V gene's germline CDR1 is MNHEY and CDR2 SVGAGI. The V end lost 8 bases, the J end lost 1 base, and 17 bases lay between the germline ends. The CDR3 sequence is 15 residues long. The CDR3 loop is CASWRDREGNTEAFF. As DNA, the CDR3 is TGTGCCAGCTGGAGAGACAGAGAAGGGAACACTGAAGCTTTCTTT.

V gene TRBV10-3 combines with J gene TRBJ1-1; 8 bases map to TRBD1. V lost 1 base, J lost 3 bases, and 13 bases stayed unmatched. This CDR3 contains 18 residues. The germline V gene has CDR1 ENHRY and CDR2 SYGVKD. The CDR3, as DNA: TGTGCCATCAGTGAGTTTCTGACAGGGGACCCTTTGGACACTGAAGCTTTCTTT. It yields the protein CAISEFLTGDPLDTEAFF.

For this clone: A much bigger clone sits one base away, suggesting this may be a read error. The chain combines TRBV4-3 with TRBJ2-1, with D possibly TRBD2 on 7 matching bases. Germline CDR1 reads LGHNA; CDR2 reads YSLEER. There are 14 residues in the CDR3. The CDR3 loop reads CTSSQRGGPDEQFF. In DNA form, the CDR3 reads TGCACCAGCAGCCAAAGGGGGGGACCCGATGAGCAGTTCTTC.

This chain connects TRBV10-3 to TRBJ1-3; 12 bases line up with TRBD1. The CDR3 totals 18 residues. V lost 3 bases to trimming and J lost 1 base; unmatched junction nucleotides: 7. Germline V gives CDR1 ENHRY, CDR2 SYGVKD. The CDR3 spells CAISDPGTGGLSGNTIYF. CDR3 coding DNA: TGTGCCATCAGTGATCCTGGGACAGGGGGCTTGTCTGGAAACACCATATATTTT.

As regards this clone: In the same sample, other DNA sequences code for this CDR3. The chain recombines TRBV20-1 with TRBJ1-1; 8 bases agree with TRBD1. The trim removed 6 bases at V and 5 bases at J, leaving 2 bases unmatched. This CDR3 contains 11 residues. CDR1 and CDR2 (germline): DFQATT, SNEGSKA (reference sequence). The CDR3 bases are TGCAGTGCCAGGGGGCTGACTGAAGCTTTCTTT. As protein: CSARGLTEAFF.